These T cell receptor beta chains were read from a single sample in a study of human CD8 memory T cell subsets. TCRdb reprocessed the 5' RACE reads; each CDR3 protein has one entry and no DNA is given. Its table lists about 10,000 distinct CDR3 sequences. The sequencing input was CD8+ T cells from PBMCs. The receptor source for this set is a human donor in good health. The CDR3 runs from the conserved cysteine through the conserved F or W. The order of the fields is J gene, clone size, V gene, CDR3 protein. Expanded clones get a size class; other rows say once, few or many, or leave the size out.

TRBJ1-4 | . | TRBV7-9 | CASSLPDREKLFF
TRBJ2-3 | . | TRBV9 | CASRVRDSTTDTQYF
TRBJ2-1 | . | TRBV11-2 | CASSSPGSGDGYNEQFF
TRBJ1-4 | medium-sized | TRBV29-1 | CSAAGVQGATNEKLFF
TRBJ2-3 | . | TRBV29-1 | CSDRTGVADTQYF
TRBJ2-7 | . | TRBV29-1 | CSVESPTGSERYEQYF
TRBJ2-3 | . | TRBV4-3 | CASSQDHNRGIIDTQYF
TRBJ2-5 | . | TRBV15 | CATSTLAGETQYF
TRBJ2-7 | medium-sized | TRBV5-5 | CASSYSGAGDEQYF
TRBJ2-4 | . | TRBV28 | CASSLGLAGVRVDKNIQYF
TRBJ1-2 | . | TRBV7-9 | CASSLKGPEQRGYTF
TRBJ1-5 | . | TRBV2 | CASKQTGYSNQPQHF
TRBJ1-5 | . | TRBV27 | CASSPGTGNQPQHF
TRBJ2-3 | . | TRBV12-3/TRBV12-4 | CASSRAGGLSDTQYF
TRBJ1-6 | . | TRBV7-6 | CASSLSRNSPLHF